This passage covers 27 T cell receptor beta chains from one sample sequenced in a study of beta chain features in type 1 diabetes. The study reverse transcribed the entire isolated RNA, so it sequenced expressed TCRB transcripts. Sequenced by immunoSEQ multiplex PCR; TCRdb stores in-frame clones only, minus some. The sample shows 330,000 or so clones, about 14% of them seen only once. The sequencing sample was made of central memory CD4+ T cells from blood. The receptors derive from a man in his thirties or forties in good health.

In this sample, this clone turned up a few times. The V call is TRBV18, the J call TRBJ2-5; D not resolved. Per the germline V gene, CDR1 is KGHSH and CDR2 is LQKENI. The V end lost 2 bases, the J end lost 5 bases, and 9 bases lay between the germline ends. There are 13 residues in the CDR3. CDR3 DNA: TGTGCCAGCTCACCAGACGGATGGGAGACCCAGTACTTC. Its protein product is CASSPDGWETQYF.

The rearrangement joins TRBV29-1 to TRBJ2-3; no clear D gene. V lost 0 bases to trimming and J lost 0 bases, with 7 bases between them. The CDR3 has 14 amino acids. The V gene's germline CDR1 is SQVTM and CDR2 ANQGSEA. The DNA of the CDR3 is TGCAGCGTTGAAGATCCGACTAGCACAGATACGCAGTATTTT. It specifies CSVEDPTSTDTQYF.

V gene TRBV7-9 combines with J gene TRBJ1-1; 9 bases match TRBD1. CDR3 length equals 14 residues. V trimming: 2 bases; J trimming: 7 bases; junction bases outside the gene matches: 5. CDR1 is SEHNR and CDR2 is FQNEAQ in the germline V gene (reference sequence). CDR3 in amino acids: CASSLMGQGSEAFF. In nucleotides, the CDR3 is TGTGCCAGCAGCTTAATGGGACAGGGAAGTGAAGCTTTCTTT.

In its sample, this clone was seen many times. This rearrangement joins TRBV5-6 to TRBJ2-3; D unresolved. Per germline, CDR1 SGHDT and CDR2 YYEEEE. This CDR3 is 13 amino acids long. V lost 1 base and J 0 bases, leaving 3 bases between the germline ends. CDR3 in DNA: TGTGCCAGCAGCTTGTCTAGCACAGATACGCAGTATTTT. Protein sequence: CASSLSSTDTQYF.

This clone was detected only a few times. The gene calls are TRBV7-7 and TRBJ1-1; D gene unclear. Germline V gives CDR1 SSHAT, CDR2 FNYEAQ (reference sequence). The CDR3 runs 13 residues. V gave up 4 bases and J gave up 1 base, with 7 bases separating them. The CDR3 here is CASSSTWNTEAFF. The DNA for the CDR3 is TGTGCCAGCAGCTCAACATGGAACACTGAAGCTTTCTTT. The variable domain in full, completed from reference TRBV7-7 and TRBJ1-1, reads GAGVSQSPRYKVTKRGQDVTLRCDPISSHATLYWYQQALGQGPEFLTYFNYEAQPDKSGLPSDRFSAERPEGSISTLTIQRTEQRDSAMYRCASSSTWNTEAFFGQGTRLTVV.

Concerning this clone itself: The sample holds other DNA sequences that translate to the same CDR3. V is TRBV18 and J is TRBJ2-3; D is unresolved. Germline CDR1 KGHSH, CDR2 LQKENI. The CDR3 runs to 12 residues. Between the trimmed V and J ends, which lost 3 bases and 3 bases, there was a span of 4 bases. CDR3 region: CASSPRTDTQYF. The CDR3 nucleotides are TGTGCCAGCTCACCTCGTACAGATACGCAGTATTTT.

This clone was seen only a few times. The genes are TRBV4-3 and TRBJ2-1, with 10 bases aligning to TRBD2. CDR3 length: 16 amino acids. From germline, CDR1 is LGHNA and CDR2 YSLEER. J gave up 2 bases and V 4 bases, and 5 bases lay outside the gene matches. This CDR3 reads CASSLSGRWAYNEQFF. The CDR3, as DNA: TGCGCCAGCAGCCTTAGCGGGAGGTGGGCCTACAATGAGCAGTTCTTC.

The chain employs TRBV25-1 and TRBJ2-6, with D perhaps TRBD2 (5 bases). CDR1 and CDR2 (germline): MGHDK, SYGVNS. The CDR3 runs to 17 residues. Trimming stripped 8 bases from V and 0 bases from J, with 17 bases between. The DNA for the CDR3 is TGTGCCAGCTCCACCGGGAAAAAACACTCTGGGGCCAACGTCCTGACTTTC. The encoded protein is CASSTGKKHSGANVLTF.

Details on this clone: This clone may be a read error of a much larger clone one base away. CDR3 nucleotides: TGTGCCAGCAGCCAAAACTTACAGGGAGGCAATTATGGCTACACCTTC. Translation gives CASSQNLQGGNYGYTF. J is TRBJ1-2 and V is TRBV5-6, with D perhaps TRBD1 (6 bases). Germline V gives CDR1 SGHDT, CDR2 YYEEEE. The germline V and J ends were trimmed by 4 bases and 5 bases, with 21 bases remaining between them. The CDR3 extends over 16 amino acids.

This chain's CDR3 is CASSLDPQGWPTDTQYF. CDR3 bases: TGTGCCAGCAGCTTAGATCCGCAGGGATGGCCGACAGATACGCAGTATTTT. The rearrangement joins TRBV11-2 to TRBJ2-3, with D perhaps TRBD1 (5 bases). Germline V lookup: CDR1 SGHAT, CDR2 FQNNGV. The CDR3 is 17 amino acids. V dropped 0 bases and J dropped 3 bases, with 16 bases sitting between them.

This chain connects TRBV19 to TRBJ2-5, with 7 positions matching TRBD1. The germline CDR1 and CDR2 sequences are LNHDA and SQIVND (reference sequence). The V segment lost 4 bases and the J segment 5 bases; nucleotides outside the gene matches: 7. There are 14 residues in the CDR3. CDR3 sequence: CASSRQGVGETQYF. The CDR3 DNA sequence: TGTGCCAGTAGTAGACAGGGAGTGGGTGAGACCCAGTACTTC.

The sample holds a few counts of this clone. This chain links TRBV6-5 with TRBJ1-2, with D perhaps TRBD1 (5 bases). V dropped 2 bases and J dropped 6 bases, with 10 bases sitting between them. The germline V gene encodes CDR1 MNHEY and CDR2 SVGAGI. CDR3 length equals 13 residues. CDR3 loop: CASSYRGTNGYTF. The CDR3 bases are TGTGCCAGCAGTTACCGGGGGACGAATGGCTACACCTTC.

The chain has TRBV19 and TRBJ2-3; D remains ambiguous. Germline-derived CDR1 and CDR2 are LNHDA and SQIVND (reference sequence). Trimming cost V 1 base and J 7 bases, with 9 bases left between them. The CDR3 loop spans 13 amino acids. DNA of the CDR3: TGTGCCAGTAGTATAGTAGTCCGAAATACGCAGTATTTT. It encodes CASSIVVRNTQYF. Drawing the rest from reference TRBV19 and TRBJ2-3, the complete variable domain is DGGITQSPKYLFRKEGQNVTLSCEQNLNHDAMYWYRQDPGQGLRLIYYSQIVNDFQKGDIAEGYSVSREKKESFPLTVTSAQKNPTAFYLCASSIVVRNTQYFGPGTRLTVL.

This clone appeared many times. CDR3: CSVDEAGGTEAFF. The CDR3 DNA is TGCAGCGTTGATGAGGCAGGGGGCACTGAAGCTTTCTTT. The chain joins TRBV29-1 to TRBJ1-1; 7 positions match TRBD1. Germline loops: CDR1 SQVTM, CDR2 ANQGSEA. The CDR3 length is 13 residues. The V segment lost 3 bases and the J segment 4 bases; nucleotides outside the gene matches: 5.

In its sample, this clone was seen many times. The rearrangement uses TRBV5-4 and TRBJ2-3; unclear D gene. Deletions cut 3 bases from V and 2 bases from J, with 10 bases between. CDR1 is SGHNT, CDR2 YYREEE, per germline (reference sequence). There are 14 residues in the CDR3. Here the CDR3 reads CASSSDRLTDTQYF. The DNA for the CDR3 is TGTGCCAGCAGCTCAGATCGTCTCACAGATACGCAGTATTTT. Supplemented by reference TRBV5-4 and TRBJ2-3, the full variable domain reads ETGVTQSPTHLIKTRGQQVTLRCSSQSGHNTVSWYQQALGQGPQFIFQYYREEENGRGNFPPRFSGLQFPNYSSELNVNALELDDSALYLCASSSDRLTDTQYFGPGTRLTVL.

The rearrangement links TRBV7-9 to TRBJ2-3, with a possible D match to TRBD1 (6 bases). V dropped 5 bases and J dropped 1 base, with 13 bases sitting between them. CDR1 is SEHNR and CDR2 is FQNEAQ in the germline V gene (reference sequence). This CDR3 has 15 amino acids. CDR3 amino acids: CASSRLGQGTDTQYF. The CDR3 DNA sequence: TGTGCCAGCAGCCGCCTGGGACAAGGCACAGATACGCAGTATTTT.

This clone came up a few times. The V gene is TRBV5-1, the J gene TRBJ2-7, with TRBD1 as a possible D gene (5 bases). This CDR3 contains 12 residues. CDR1 and CDR2 (germline): SGHRS, YFSETQ. V gave up 4 bases and J gave up 7 bases, with 12 bases separating them. As DNA, the CDR3 is TGCGCCAGCAGCAGTGGTCGGACAGAGCAGTACTTC. This encodes CASSSGRTEQYF.

The rearrangement links TRBV7-6 to TRBJ1-1, with D uncertain. The length of the CDR3 is 12 residues. In germline, CDR1 is SGHVS, CDR2 FNYEAQ. With 10 bases removed from V and 1 base from J, the gap between germline ends came to 10 bases. CDR3 loop: CATSAPNTEAFF. The CDR3 DNA reads TGTGCCACCTCGGCGCCGAACACTGAAGCTTTCTTT.

This clone came up a few times. This chain joins TRBV19 and TRBJ2-5; D tentatively reads TRBD1 or TRBD2 (6 bases each). CDR1 is LNHDA and CDR2 is SQIVND in the germline V gene (reference sequence). The length of the CDR3 is 14 residues. V dropped 7 bases and J dropped 7 bases, with 19 bases sitting between them. CDR3 DNA: TGTGCCAGTACCCTGAGAAGGGGGGCCGGGACCCAGTACTTC. Protein: CASTLRRGAGTQYF.

This rearrangement joins TRBV7-9 to TRBJ2-5; D not resolved. Germline V gene data show CDR1 as SEHNR and CDR2 as FQNEAQ (reference sequence). Trimming shortened V by 1 base and J by 11 bases, and 11 bases separated the two germline ends. This CDR3 spans 12 amino acids. As DNA, the CDR3 is TGTGCCAGCAGCTTAGAGCTCCTATTTCAGTACTTC. This encodes CASSLELLFQYF.

This clone has a handful of counts. The chain employs TRBV18 and TRBJ2-3, with 9 bases matching TRBD1. V gave up 3 bases and J gave up 3 bases; unmatched junction bases: 7. This CDR3 has 16 amino acids. Germline V gene lookup returns CDR1 KGHSH and CDR2 LQKENI. CDR3 region: CASSPRWGQGTDTQYF. In nucleotides, the CDR3 is TGTGCCAGCTCACCCCGGTGGGGACAGGGAACAGATACGCAGTATTTT. The entire variable domain, with the rest obtained from reference TRBV18 and TRBJ2-3, is as follows: NAGVMQNPRHLVRRRGQEARLRCSPMKGHSHVYWYRQLPEEGLKFMVYLQKENIIDESGMPKERFSAEFPKEGPSILRIQQVVRGDSAAYFCASSPRWGQGTDTQYFGPGTRLTVL.

The CDR3 loop reads CASSVNSGAQETQYF. In DNA form, the CDR3 reads TGTGCCAGCAGCGTAAATAGCGGGGCCCAAGAGACCCAGTACTTC. The rearrangement joins TRBV9 to TRBJ2-5; 8 bases are a match to TRBD2. J lost 1 base, V lost 1 base, and 3 bases had no gene match. Looked up from germline, CDR1 is SGDLS and CDR2 is YYNGEE. This CDR3 has 15 amino acids.

V usage is TRBV5-5 and J usage is TRBJ2-1; a possible D gene is TRBD1 (5 bases). The CDR3 covers 15 residues. Germline V gene lookup returns CDR1 SGHKS and CDR2 YYEKEE (reference sequence). V gave up 0 bases and J gave up 4 bases, with 11 bases separating them. CDR3 DNA: TGTGCCAGCAGCTTGGGGGGCCGCACTTACAATGAGCAGTTCTTC. This encodes CASSLGGRTYNEQFF.

The gene calls are TRBV4-1 and TRBJ2-6; no clear D. Trimming shortened V by 2 bases and J by 0 bases, and 5 bases separated the two germline ends. Germline V CDR1 and CDR2: MGHRA, YSYEKL. The CDR3 extends over 15 amino acids. The CDR3 coding sequence is TGCGCCAGCAGCCAAAGACACTCTGGGGCCAACGTCCTGACTTTC. Translation: CASSQRHSGANVLTF.

The rearrangement joins TRBV5-1 to TRBJ2-7, with D unresolved. Germline V gene data show CDR1 as SGHRS and CDR2 as YFSETQ. Trimming shortened V by 3 bases and J by 2 bases, and 12 bases separated the two germline ends. The CDR3 loop spans 14 amino acids. CDR3 loop: CASSSGPSPYEQYF. CDR3 nucleotides: TGCGCCAGCAGCTCCGGACCAAGCCCCTACGAGCAGTACTTC.

This clone showed up just a few times. V usage is TRBV7-2 and J usage is TRBJ2-3; TRBD2 matches at 9 bases. Trimming cost V 3 bases and J 4 bases; bases outside gene matches: 8. This CDR3 region has 16 residues. Germline assignment: CDR1 SGHTA and CDR2 FQGNSA. The CDR3 is CASSLSPSGISDTQYF. The CDR3 DNA reads TGTGCCAGCAGCTTGAGCCCTAGCGGGATTTCAGATACGCAGTATTTT.

In its sample, this clone was seen a few times. The chain couples TRBV28 to TRBJ1-1; the D gene is possibly TRBD1 (5 bases). The germline V gene encodes CDR1 MDHEN and CDR2 SYDVKM. This CDR3 region has 15 residues. V dropped 6 bases and J dropped 1 base, with 15 bases sitting between them. The CDR3 nucleotides read TGTGCCAGCAGCTCACAGGAATCCCCGAACACTGAAGCTTTCTTT. This codes for CASSSQESPNTEAFF. Full variable domain (rest looked up from reference TRBV28 and TRBJ1-1): DVKVTQSSRYLVKRTGEKVFLECVQDMDHENMFWYRQDPGLGLRLIYFSYDVKMKEKGDIPEGYSVSREKKERFSLILESASTNQTSMYLCASSSQESPNTEAFFGQGTRLTVV.